The rows below give T cell receptor beta chains drawn from one sample of a study of brain T cells in children with intractable seizures. Clones were sequenced by immunoSEQ multiplex PCR, and TCRdb holds only the in-frame ones, with some missing. The sample records about 340,000 clones, roughly 92% being singletons. The specimen comprised peripheral blood, sampled roughly 5 months after surgery. Receptors were obtained from a boy in the first two years of life with tuberous sclerosis and intractable seizures. Each CDR3 is given with its conserved first and last residue. The D gene is left open where the match is weak. Some rows have no size entry. The others give once, few or many, or a class for an expanded clone.

v_call: TRBV30; j_call: TRBJ1-4; clone_size: NA; d_call: NA; cdr3_nt: TGTGCCTGGGGGCCAGGGGATAATGAAAAACTGTTTTTT; cdr3_aa: CAWGPGDNEKLFF
v_call: TRBV9; j_call: TRBJ1-5; clone_size: NA; d_call: NA; cdr3_nt: TGTGCCAGCAGCGTAGCTGGTGCGGACAATCAGCCCCAGCATTTT; cdr3_aa: CASSVAGADNQPQHF
v_call: TRBV30; j_call: TRBJ1-2; clone_size: once; d_call: NA; cdr3_nt: TGTGCCTGGAGTACGGATGCGGACTATGGCTACACCTTC; cdr3_aa: CAWSTDADYGYTF
v_call: TRBV12-3/TRBV12-4; j_call: TRBJ1-5; clone_size: few; d_call: NA; cdr3_nt: TGTGCCAGCAGTTTAGTGATCGGAGAGCCCCAGCATTTT; cdr3_aa: CASSLVIGEPQHF
v_call: TRBV7-9; j_call: TRBJ2-2; clone_size: NA; d_call: TRBD2; cdr3_nt: TGTGCCAGCAGTTATACTAGCGGGATTCGCACCGGGGAGCTGTTTTTT; cdr3_aa: CASSYTSGIRTGELFF
v_call: TRBV5-4; j_call: TRBJ2-5; clone_size: NA; d_call: NA; cdr3_nt: TGTGCCAGCAGCTTGACGAGGGAGCAAGAGACCCAGTACTTC; cdr3_aa: CASSLTREQETQYF
v_call: TRBV9; j_call: TRBJ2-5; clone_size: once; d_call: NA; cdr3_nt: TGTGCCAGCAGCGCGACAGGTATGAGGGAGACCCAGTACTTC; cdr3_aa: CASSATGMRETQYF
v_call: TRBV24-1; j_call: TRBJ1-6; clone_size: once; d_call: NA; cdr3_nt: TGTGCCACCGGGGGGCAGACTAGGAGTTTTCCCAGCTCCTATAATTCACCCCTCCACTTT; cdr3_aa: CATGGQTRSFPSSYNSPLHF
v_call: TRBV5-1; j_call: TRBJ2-3; clone_size: NA; d_call: NA; cdr3_nt: TGCGCCAGCAGCCACCGTTGGCAGTCTAGCACAGATACGCAGTATTTT; cdr3_aa: CASSHRWQSSTDTQYF
v_call: TRBV7-2; j_call: TRBJ2-7; clone_size: NA; d_call: NA; cdr3_nt: TGTGCCAGCAGCTTAGATAGGGCCTACGAGCAGTACTTC; cdr3_aa: CASSLDRAYEQYF
v_call: TRBV9; j_call: TRBJ1-3; clone_size: once; d_call: NA; cdr3_nt: TGTGCCAGCAGCGTAGATCCAGGCACCGGAAACACCATATATTTT; cdr3_aa: CASSVDPGTGNTIYF
v_call: TRBV14; j_call: TRBJ2-1; clone_size: NA; d_call: NA; cdr3_nt: TGTGCCAGCAGCCAAACCCTCATTAGCGGTCAAGCTTACAATGAGCAGTTCTTC; cdr3_aa: CASSQTLISGQAYNEQFF
v_call: TRBV11-2; j_call: TRBJ1-1; clone_size: once; d_call: NA; cdr3_nt: TGTGCCAGCAGCCCCCCGGGGAGGACTGAAGCTTTCTTT; cdr3_aa: CASSPPGRTEAFF
v_call: TRBV13; j_call: TRBJ2-7; clone_size: NA; d_call: TRBD1; cdr3_nt: TGTGCCAGCAGCTCCGCCGGGACAGGGGGGGAGCAGTACTTC; cdr3_aa: CASSSAGTGGEQYF
v_call: TRBV30; j_call: TRBJ2-1; clone_size: NA; d_call: NA; cdr3_nt: TGTGCCTGGAGCCCAATTGAAGGGGAAAAAAGATACAATGAGCAGTTCTTC; cdr3_aa: CAWSPIEGEKRYNEQFF
v_call: TRBV7-6; j_call: TRBJ1-1; clone_size: NA; d_call: NA; cdr3_nt: TGTGCCAGCAGCACAAACAGGGTGAGCCCTGAAGCTTTCTTT; cdr3_aa: CASSTNRVSPEAFF